This TCR beta chain was found in a study of PD-1 blockade in mismatch repair-deficient tumors. The data were produced by immunoSEQ multiplex PCR, yet TCRdb's version contains in-frame clones alone and is incomplete. The sample yields approximately 130,000 clones, 85% to 90% seen once. J was trimmed by 3 bases and V by 5 bases; bases with no gene match: 1. The CDR3 is 14 amino acids. The germline CDR1 and CDR2 sequences are MNHEY and SVGAGI. All patients were mismatch repair deficient, assessed by either PCR or immunohistochemistry. The TCR-sequenced patients were three responders to pembrolizumab. This TCR came from an adult with mismatch repair-deficient cancer. The specimen was peripheral blood, collected 44 weeks after starting pembrolizumab. J is TRBJ2-7 and V is TRBV6-5; 13 bases match TRBD2. CDR3 nucleotide sequence: TGTGCCAGCAGTGGGACTAGCGGGGACTACGAGCAGTACTTC. It codes for CASSGTSGDYEQYF.